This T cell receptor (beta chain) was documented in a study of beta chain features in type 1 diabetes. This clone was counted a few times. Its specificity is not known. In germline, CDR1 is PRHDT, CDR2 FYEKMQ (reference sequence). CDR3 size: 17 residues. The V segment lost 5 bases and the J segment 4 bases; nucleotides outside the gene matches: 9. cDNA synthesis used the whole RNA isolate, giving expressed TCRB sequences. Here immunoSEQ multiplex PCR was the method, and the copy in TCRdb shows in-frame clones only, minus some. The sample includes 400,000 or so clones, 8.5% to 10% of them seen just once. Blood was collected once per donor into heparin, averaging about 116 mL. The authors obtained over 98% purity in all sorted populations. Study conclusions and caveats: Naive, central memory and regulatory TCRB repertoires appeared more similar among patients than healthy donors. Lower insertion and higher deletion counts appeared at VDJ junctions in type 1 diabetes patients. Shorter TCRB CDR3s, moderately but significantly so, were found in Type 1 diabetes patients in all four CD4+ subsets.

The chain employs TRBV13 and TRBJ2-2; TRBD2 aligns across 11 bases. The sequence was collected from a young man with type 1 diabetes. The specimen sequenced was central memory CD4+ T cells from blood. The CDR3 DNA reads TGTGCCAGCAGCCCTACACTAGCGGGAGCGGGCACCGGGGAGCTGTTTTTT. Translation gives CASSPTLAGAGTGELFF.